This T cell receptor beta chain is from a study of shared clonotypes between healthy human individuals. Whole-study results and caveats: Clonotype sharing among the donors was expected to vary with sequencing depth. With few donors, the genetic and exposure-history diversity represented was limited.

The assay was immunoSEQ multiplex PCR, and TCRdb's table has in-frame clones only and misses some. Of roughly 660,000 clones listed, less than 95% were seen once; the top ten hold roughly 36%. The CDR3 contains 14 residues. The germline gives CDR1 SEHNR, CDR2 FQNEAQ (reference sequence). Deletions cut 5 bases from V and 2 bases from J, with 13 bases between. Points on this clone: Antigen unknown.

The chain couples TRBV7-9 to TRBJ2-7; perhaps TRBD1 as D (6 bases). This clonotype was obtained from a man younger than 35 in good health. Some clones in this sample may be carry-over from other donors' samples. Sequencing was done on a sample of memory CD8+ T cells from PBMCs. Subset noted: CD45RO+ cells pooled with CCR7-negative TemRA cells. CDR3 sequence: CASSQPDRPYEQYF. In nucleotides, the CDR3 is TGTGCCAGCAGCCAACCAGACAGGCCCTACGAGCAGTACTTC. The entire variable domain, with the rest obtained from reference TRBV7-9 and TRBJ2-7, is as follows: DTGVSQNPRHKITKRGQNVTFRCDPISEHNRLYWYRQTLGQGPEFLTYFQNEAQLEKSRLLSDRFSAERPKGSFSTLEIQRTEQGDSAMYLCASSQPDRPYEQYFGPGTRLTVT.